This is a list of T cell receptor beta chains from one sample in a study of CD8+CD57+ T cells in acquired aplastic anemia. One entry per CDR3 protein results from TCRdb running MiXCR on the reads. In the table there are roughly 250,000 distinct CDR3 sequences, 82% of which are singletons. What was sequenced was sorted CD4+, CD8+, or CD8+CD57+ T cells (not recorded which) from PBMCs. The receptors were sampled from a human donor with aplastic anemia. Each CDR3 is given with its conserved first and last residue. D genes are given only for firm matches. Clone size is not always given. Where it is, it says once, few, many or a class for expanded clones.

>18|TRBV6-1|-|TRBJ2-1|-
TGTGCCAGCAGTGAAGCGCAGGGGGGCGGAAACGGTCAGGATGAGCAGTTCTTC
CASSEAQGGGNGQDEQFF
>15|TRBV11-3|-|TRBJ2-3|once
TGTGCCACCAGCATAGATCTGACAGCTACAGATACGCAGTATTTT
CATSIDLTATDTQYF
>14|TRBV5-1|-|TRBJ2-5|-
TGTGCCAGCAGCGGATACAGCGTGCAAGCGACCCAGTACTTC
CASSGYSVQATQYF
>13|TRBV7-9|-|TRBJ2-1|-
TGTGCCAGCAGCTTAGTGCGTGCTAATGGGCAGTTCTTC
CASSLVRANGQFF
>16|TRBV2|-|TRBJ2-1|-
TGCGCCAGCGGCGAGGGGGGCAGAAACGGTCAGGATGAGCAGCTCTTC
CASGEGGRNGQDEQLF
>14|TRBV9|TRBD2|TRBJ2-3|-
TGTGCCAGCGGCTTAGCGGGGAACATTCATTCCTACTATTTT
CASGLAGNIHSYYF
>13|TRBV2|-|TRBJ2-3|-
TGTACCATCGGGGGCCGGAGCACAGATACGCAGTATTTT
CTIGGRSTDTQYF
>22|TRBV9|-|TRBJ2-4|-
-
CASSADSASYNSPLHFGNIQYF
>15|TRBV7-6|-|TRBJ1-1|-
TGTGCCAGCAGCTTAGATCTGACAGGTAACACTGCCACTTTCTTT
CASSLDLTGNTATFF
>12|TRBV3-1|-|TRBJ2-2|-
TGTGCCAGCAGCCCCCCCCCGGAATGGGCTTCTTTT
CASSPPPEWASF